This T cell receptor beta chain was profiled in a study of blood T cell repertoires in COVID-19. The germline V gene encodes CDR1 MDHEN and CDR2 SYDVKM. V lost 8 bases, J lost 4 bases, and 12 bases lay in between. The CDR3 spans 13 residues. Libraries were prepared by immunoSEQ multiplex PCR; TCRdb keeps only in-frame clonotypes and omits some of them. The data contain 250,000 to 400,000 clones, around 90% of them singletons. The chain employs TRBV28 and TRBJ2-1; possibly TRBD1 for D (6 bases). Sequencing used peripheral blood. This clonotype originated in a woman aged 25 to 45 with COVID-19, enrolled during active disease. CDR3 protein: CASHRAGYNEQFF. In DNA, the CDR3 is TGTGCCAGCCACAGGGCCGGGTACAATGAGCAGTTCTTC.